This TCR beta chain was recovered during a study of regulatory T cells in long-lasting Graves disease. Study-wide context: Graves' patients with a new diagnosis had received antithyroid drugs under 3 months.

CDR3-region Arm-PCR and iRepertoire HTBI primers produced the TCR beta libraries. MiXCR was run by TCRdb on the multiplex PCR reads, yielding one entry per CDR3 protein. The data show around 230,000 distinct CDR3 sequences, approximately 16% seen once. This clonotype was detected many times. Described time point: newly diagnosed GD, antithyroid drugs for less than 3 months. PBMCs were the source of the RNA used for TCR sequencing. One endocrinology department in Xi'an, China, was where patients came from. A volume of roughly 8.4 milliliters of peripheral blood was collected in EDTA tubes. This TCR was sampled from a female donor with Graves disease. Sequencing was performed on peripheral blood mononuclear cells (PBMCs), taken at new diagnosis, from a patient treated with antithyroid drugs.

The CDR3 spells CASSESTGADTQYF. The CDR3 nucleotides read TGCGCCAGCAGTGAGAGTACAGGGGCAGATACGCAGTATTTT. J is TRBJ2-3 and V is TRBV10-2; TRBD1 agrees at 7 bases. Germline assignment: CDR1 WSHSY and CDR2 SAAADI. CDR3 length: 14 amino acids. Losses at the gene ends were 2 bases for V and 4 bases for J; bases not matched to a gene: 3.